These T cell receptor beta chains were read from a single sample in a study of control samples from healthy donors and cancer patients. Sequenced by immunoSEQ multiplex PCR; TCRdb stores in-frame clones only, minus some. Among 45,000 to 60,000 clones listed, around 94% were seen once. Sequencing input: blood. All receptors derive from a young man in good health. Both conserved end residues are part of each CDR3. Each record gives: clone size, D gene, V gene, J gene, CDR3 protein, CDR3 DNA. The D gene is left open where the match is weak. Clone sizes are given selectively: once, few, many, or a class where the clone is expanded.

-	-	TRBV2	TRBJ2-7	CASSEAEAGSSYEQYF	TGTGCCAGCAGTGAAGCGGAGGCGGGGAGCTCCTACGAGCAGTACTTC
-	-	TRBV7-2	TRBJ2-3	CASSFRGTDTQYF	TGTGCCAGCAGCTTCCGGGGCACAGATACGCAGTATTTT
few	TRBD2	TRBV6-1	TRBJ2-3	CASSESRPAGTQYF	TGTGCCAGCAGTGAAAGTCGGCCAGCGGGAACGCAGTATTTT
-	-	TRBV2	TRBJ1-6	CASSDPRGHNNSPLHF	TGTGCCAGCAGTGATCCAAGGGGTCATAATAATTCACCCCTCCACTTT
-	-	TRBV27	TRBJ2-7	CASSLSGLGISYEQYF	TGTGCCAGCAGTTTATCGGGACTTGGGATTTCCTACGAGCAGTACTTC
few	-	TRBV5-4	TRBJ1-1	CASSFVSWGEAFF	TGTGCCAGCAGCTTTGTTAGTTGGGGGGAAGCTTTCTTT
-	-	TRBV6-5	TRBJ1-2	CASSSRTAFYTF	TGTGCCAGCAGTTCACGGACTGCGTTCTACACCTTC
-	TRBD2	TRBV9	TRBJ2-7	CASSTPLAGGPGEQYF	TGTGCCAGCAGCACACCTCTAGCGGGAGGGCCCGGCGAGCAGTACTTC
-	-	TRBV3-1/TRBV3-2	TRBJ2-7	CASSKPSVGGGIPYEQYF	TGTGCCAGCAGCAAGCCGAGCGTCGGAGGTGGAATCCCTTACGAGCAGTACTTC
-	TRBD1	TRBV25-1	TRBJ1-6	CATKGTANNSPLHF	TGTGCCACCAAGGGGACAGCCAATAATTCACCCCTCCACTTT
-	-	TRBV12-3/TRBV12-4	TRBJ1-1	CASSPMNTEAFF	TGTGCCAGCAGTCCAATGAACACTGAAGCTTTCTTT
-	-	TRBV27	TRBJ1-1	CASTAGFMNTEAFF	TGTGCCAGCACCGCCGGGTTCATGAACACTGAAGCTTTCTTT
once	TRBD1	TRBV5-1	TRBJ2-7	CASSLDGGDRGYEQYF	TGCGCCAGCAGCTTGGACGGTGGGGACAGGGGGTACGAGCAGTACTTC
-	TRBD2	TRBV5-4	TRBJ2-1	CASSSTLGTSDLFF	TGTGCCAGCAGCTCAACCCTCGGGACTAGCGACTTGTTCTTC
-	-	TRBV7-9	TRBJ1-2	CASSFATRAGYGYTF	TGTGCCAGCAGCTTTGCCACCAGGGCTGGCTATGGCTACACCTTC
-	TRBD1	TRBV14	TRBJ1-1	CASSLLDRGMNTEAFF	TGTGCCAGCAGCCTTTTGGACAGGGGAATGAACACTGAAGCTTTCTTT
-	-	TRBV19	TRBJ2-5	CASSLTGDGKTQYF	TGTGCCAGTAGTCTGACGGGAGACGGGAAGACCCAGTACTTC
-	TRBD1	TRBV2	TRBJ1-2	CASSRTGLDYGYTF	TGTGCCAGCAGTCGGACAGGGTTGGACTATGGCTACACCTTC
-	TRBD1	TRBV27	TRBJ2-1	CASSAGQASNEQFF	TGTGCCAGCAGTGCCGGACAGGCTTCGAATGAGCAGTTCTTC
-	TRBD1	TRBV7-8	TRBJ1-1	CASSLQGATEAFF	TGTGCCAGCAGCTTGCAGGGGGCTACTGAAGCTTTCTTT
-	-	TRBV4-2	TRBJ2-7	CASSQDPGESSYEQYF	TGTGCCAGCAGCCAAGATCCAGGCGAATCGAGTTACGAGCAGTACTTC
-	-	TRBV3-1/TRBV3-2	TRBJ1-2	CASSQIIRRPGGYYGYTF	TGTGCCAGCAGCCAAATAATCCGTCGGCCCGGAGGTTACTATGGCTACACCTTC
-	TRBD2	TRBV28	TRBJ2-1	CASREGTSGRNNEQFF	TGTGCCAGCAGGGAAGGGACTAGCGGGAGGAACAATGAGCAGTTCTTC
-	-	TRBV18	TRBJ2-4	CASSPQQRLDKNIQYF	TGTGCCAGCTCACCGCAGCAGAGACTTGACAAAAACATTCAGTACTTC
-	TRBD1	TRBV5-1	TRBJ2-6	CASSLLQGDAGANVLTF	TGCGCCAGCAGCTTGCTGCAGGGGGATGCTGGGGCCAACGTCCTGACTTTC
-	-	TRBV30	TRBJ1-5	CALGGGGSNQPQHF	TGTGCCTTAGGGGGGGGTGGAAGCAATCAGCCCCAGCATTTT
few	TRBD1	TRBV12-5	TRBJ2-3	CASALDRGHSDTQYF	TGTGCTAGTGCTTTAGACAGGGGGCACTCAGATACGCAGTATTTT
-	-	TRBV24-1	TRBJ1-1	CATSDVAKVMNTEAFF	TGTGCCACCAGTGATGTAGCGAAGGTTATGAACACTGAAGCTTTCTTT
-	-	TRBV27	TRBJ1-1	CASSLSHWAQTEAFF	TGTGCCAGCAGTTTATCGCATTGGGCGCAGACTGAAGCTTTCTTT
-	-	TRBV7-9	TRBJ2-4	CASSRGDENIQYF	TGTGCCAGCTCTAGGGGGGATGAAAACATTCAGTACTTC
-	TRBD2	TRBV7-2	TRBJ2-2	CASSLVPGLAGGTGELFF	TGTGCCAGCAGCTTAGTTCCGGGACTAGCGGGGGGGACCGGGGAGCTGTTTTTT
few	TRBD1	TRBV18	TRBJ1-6	CASSPDYGTGDSPLHF	TGTGCCAGCTCACCAGATTATGGGACAGGGGATTCACCCCTCCACTTT
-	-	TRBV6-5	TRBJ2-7	CASSYSGPREQYF	TGTGCCAGCAGTTATTCCGGGCCTCGGGAGCAGTACTTC
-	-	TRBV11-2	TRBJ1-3	CASSLRTSGNTIYF	TGTGCCAGCAGCTTAAGGACCTCTGGAAACACCATATATTTT
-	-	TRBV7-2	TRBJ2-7	CASSMDRLSSYEQYF	TGTGCCAGCAGCATGGACAGACTGAGTTCGTACGAGCAGTACTTC
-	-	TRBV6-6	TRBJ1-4	CASSQGRREKLFF	TGTGCCAGCAGTCAAGGACGGAGGGAAAAACTGTTTTTT
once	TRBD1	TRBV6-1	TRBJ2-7	CASSEGFDRGLTYEQYF	TGTGCCAGCAGTGAAGGATTTGACAGGGGGCTGACCTACGAGCAGTACTTC
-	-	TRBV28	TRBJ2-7	CASSPITSRSSYEQYF	TGTGCCAGCAGTCCCATCACTAGCCGTAGCTCCTACGAGCAGTACTTC
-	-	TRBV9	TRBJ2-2	CASSETTVGGGTGELFF	TGTGCCAGCAGCGAGACGACAGTAGGGGGGGGCACCGGGGAGCTGTTTTTT
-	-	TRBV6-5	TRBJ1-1	CASSVSLNTEAFF	TGTGCCAGCTCGGTGAGCCTGAACACTGAAGCTTTCTTT
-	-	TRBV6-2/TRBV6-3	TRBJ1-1	CASSYSAGGGTEAFF	TGTGCCAGCAGTTACTCGGCCGGGGGCGGCACTGAAGCTTTCTTT
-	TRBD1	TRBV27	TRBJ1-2	CASSLDRANGYTF	TGTGCCAGCAGTTTGGACAGGGCAAATGGCTACACCTTC
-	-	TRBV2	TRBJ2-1	CASSGWHEQFF	TGTGCCAGCAGCGGGTGGCATGAGCAGTTCTTC
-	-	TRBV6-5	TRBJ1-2	CASGSGRVGYGYTF	TGTGCCAGCGGCTCAGGGAGGGTCGGCTATGGCTACACCTTC
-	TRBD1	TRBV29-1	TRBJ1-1	CSVAKGRTGLNTEAFF	TGCAGCGTGGCTAAGGGGCGGACAGGGCTGAACACTGAAGCTTTCTTT
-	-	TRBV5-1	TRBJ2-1	CASSLGVEEQFF	TGCGCCAGCAGCTTGGGGGTAGAAGAGCAGTTCTTC
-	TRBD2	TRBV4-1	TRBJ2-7	CASSLFGTRRSYEQYF	TGCGCCAGCAGCCTCTTCGGGACTAGGAGGTCCTACGAGCAGTACTTC
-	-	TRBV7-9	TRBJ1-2	CASSSLQGNGYTF	TGTGCCAGCAGCTCCCTACAGGGTAACGGCTACACCTTC
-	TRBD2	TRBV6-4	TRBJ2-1	CASSDSAGSYNEQFF	TGTGCCAGCAGTGACTCAGCGGGGTCCTACAATGAGCAGTTCTTC
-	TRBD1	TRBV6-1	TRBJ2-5	CASSEAAGTGRETQYF	TGTGCCAGCAGTGAAGCTGCCGGGACAGGGCGAGAGACCCAGTACTTC
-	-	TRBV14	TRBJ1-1	CASSPLQGLNTEAFF	TGTGCCAGCAGTCCTTTACAGGGCCTGAACACTGAAGCTTTCTTT
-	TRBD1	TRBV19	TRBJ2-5	CASSRQGNLYQETQYF	TGTGCCAGTAGTAGACAGGGGAATTTGTACCAAGAGACCCAGTACTTC
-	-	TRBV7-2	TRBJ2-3	CASSLAGFTDTQYF	TGTGCCAGCAGCTTAGCAGGGTTCACAGATACGCAGTATTTT
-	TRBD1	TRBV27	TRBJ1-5	CASTTGTGNQPQHF	TGTGCCAGCACTACCGGGACAGGCAATCAGCCCCAGCATTTT
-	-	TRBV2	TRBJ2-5	CASSSARGSRVTQYF	TGTGCCAGCAGCTCTGCCCGGGGATCGAGAGTGACCCAGTACTTC